Shown below are 8 T cell receptor beta chains from a single sample sequenced in a study of blood T cell repertoires in COVID-19. Clones were read by immunoSEQ multiplex PCR, and TCRdb kept only the in-frame ones, dropping some. This table has roughly 260,000 clones, around nine tenths appearing once. The sequencing sample was made of peripheral blood. These TCRs come from a woman between 25 and 40 years old with COVID-19, enrolled during active disease.

V and J are TRBV29-1 and TRBJ2-7; a possible D gene is TRBD1 (5 bases). Per the germline V gene, CDR1 is SQVTM and CDR2 is ANQGSEA. The CDR3 extends over 13 amino acids. Trimming removed 0 bases from V and 3 bases from J, with 9 bases in between. For the CDR3, the DNA is TGCAGCGTTGAAGATCAGGGCCTCTACGAGCAGTACTTC. Amino acid sequence: CSVEDQGLYEQYF.

This chain joins TRBV7-2 and TRBJ2-4, with a possible D match to TRBD2 (6 bases). This CDR3 contains 14 residues. Germline V gene data show CDR1 as SGHTA and CDR2 as FQGNSA. V gave up 6 bases and J gave up 8 bases, with 17 bases separating them. CDR3 protein: CASRFRGLVDIQYF. The CDR3 DNA reads as TGTGCCAGCAGGTTCCGGGGACTGGTAGACATTCAGTACTTC.

The V call is TRBV29-1, the J call TRBJ2-7; D is perhaps TRBD1 (6 bases). Germline CDR1 is SQVTM and CDR2 is ANQGSEA. The CDR3 spans 14 residues. V dropped 1 base and J dropped 4 bases, with 14 bases sitting between them. The DNA for the CDR3 is TGCAGCGTTGAAGGCGTGGGGGCTTTTTACGAGCAGTACTTC. As protein: CSVEGVGAFYEQYF.

The genes are TRBV4-2 and TRBJ1-2; 11 nucleotides agree with TRBD1. The V and J ends lost 2 bases and 6 bases, in that order; junction bases with no gene match: 5. CDR3 length: 15 residues. In germline, CDR1 is LGHNA, CDR2 YNFKEQ. CDR3 nucleotide sequence: TGTGCCAGCAGCCAATTGGGACAGGGGGGTGATGGCTACACCTTC. Residues: CASSQLGQGGDGYTF.

This chain joins TRBV6-5 and TRBJ1-5; possible D gene TRBD1, 5 bases. V was trimmed by 7 bases and J by 11 bases, leaving 15 bases between them. There are 12 residues in the CDR3. Germline CDR1 reads MNHEY; CDR2 reads SVGAGI. The CDR3 reads CASKAPGGAQHF. In nucleotides, the CDR3 is TGTGCCAGCAAAGCACCGGGGGGGGCCCAGCATTTT.

The gene calls are TRBV12-3 or TRBV12-4 and TRBJ1-5, with a tentative D call TRBD1 (6 bases). This CDR3 is built from 12 residues. Trimming cost V 6 bases and J 4 bases, with 7 bases left between them. CDR3 in DNA: TGTGCCAGCAGAAGGGGGAATCAGCCCCAGCATTTT. Translation gives CASRRGNQPQHF.

The V call is TRBV6-1, the J call TRBJ1-5, with D perhaps matching TRBD1 (6 bases). CDR1 MNHNS and CDR2 SASEGT come from the germline V gene. The length of the CDR3 is 16 residues. The V end lost 4 bases, the J end lost 3 bases, and 16 bases lay between the germline ends. In nucleotides, the CDR3 is TGTGCCAGCAGTGTTCCTATAGGACAGTCCAATCAGCCCCAGCATTTT. This sequence encodes CASSVPIGQSNQPQHF.

V usage is TRBV5-4 and J usage is TRBJ2-3, with D possibly TRBD1 on 6 matching bases. Germline V lookup: CDR1 SGHNT, CDR2 YYREEE (reference sequence). CDR3 length equals 13 residues. V lost 0 bases, J lost 5 bases, and 7 bases lay in between. The CDR3 protein is CASSLVRGDTQYF. The CDR3 DNA sequence: TGTGCCAGCAGCTTGGTCAGGGGAGATACGCAGTATTTT.